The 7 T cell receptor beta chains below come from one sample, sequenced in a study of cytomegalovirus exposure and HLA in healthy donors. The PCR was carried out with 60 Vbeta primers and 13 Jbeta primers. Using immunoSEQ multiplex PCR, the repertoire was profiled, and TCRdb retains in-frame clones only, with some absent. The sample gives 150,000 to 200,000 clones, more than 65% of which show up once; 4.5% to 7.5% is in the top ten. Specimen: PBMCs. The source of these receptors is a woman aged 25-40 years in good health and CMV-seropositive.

The CDR3 protein is CASSLSITEAFF. The CDR3 bases are TGTGCCAGCAGCTTGAGCATTACTGAAGCTTTCTTT. The V call is TRBV5-5, the J call TRBJ1-1; D is uncertain. CDR1 SGHKS and CDR2 YYEKEE come from the germline V gene (reference sequence). V lost 1 base to trimming and J lost 5 bases, with 6 bases between them. The CDR3 has 12 residues. The full variable domain, in which reference TRBV5-5 and TRBJ1-1 provide the parts outside the CDR3, is DAGVTQSPTHLIKTRGQQVTLRCSPISGHKSVSWYQQVLGQGPQFIFQYYEKEERGRGNFPDRFSARQFPNYSSELNVNALLLGDSALYLCASSLSITEAFFGQGTRLTVV.

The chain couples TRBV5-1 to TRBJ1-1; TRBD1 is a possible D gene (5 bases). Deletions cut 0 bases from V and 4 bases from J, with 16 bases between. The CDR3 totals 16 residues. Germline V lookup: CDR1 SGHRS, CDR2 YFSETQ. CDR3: CASSLDVGGKATEAFF. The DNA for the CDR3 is TGCGCCAGCAGCTTGGATGTTGGGGGGAAGGCCACTGAAGCTTTCTTT.

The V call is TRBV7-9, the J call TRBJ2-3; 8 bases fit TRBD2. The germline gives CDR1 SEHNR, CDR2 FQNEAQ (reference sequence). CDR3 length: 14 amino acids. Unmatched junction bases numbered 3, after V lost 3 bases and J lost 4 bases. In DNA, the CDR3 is TGTGCCAGCAGCTTTAGCGGGAACTCAGATACGCAGTATTTT. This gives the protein CASSFSGNSDTQYF.

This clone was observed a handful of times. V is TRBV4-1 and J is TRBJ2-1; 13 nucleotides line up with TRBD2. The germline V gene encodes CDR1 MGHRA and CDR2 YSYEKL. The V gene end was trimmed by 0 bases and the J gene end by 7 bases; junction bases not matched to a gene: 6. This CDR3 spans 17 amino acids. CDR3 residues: CASSQDRTSGGGNEQFF. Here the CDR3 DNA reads TGCGCCAGCAGCCAAGATCGGACTAGCGGGGGAGGTAATGAGCAGTTCTTC.

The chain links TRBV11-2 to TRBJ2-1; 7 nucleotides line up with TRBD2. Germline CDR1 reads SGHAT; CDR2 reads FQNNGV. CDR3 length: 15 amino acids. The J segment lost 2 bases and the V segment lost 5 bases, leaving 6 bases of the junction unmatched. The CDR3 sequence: CASSRLAGTYNEQFF. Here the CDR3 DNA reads TGTGCCAGCAGCCGACTAGCAGGTACCTACAATGAGCAGTTCTTC.

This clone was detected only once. CDR3 sequence (DNA): TGTGCCAGCAGCCCAGGGCCCTACGAGCAGTACTTC. Translated, it gives CASSPGPYEQYF. The rearrangement joins TRBV7-9 to TRBJ2-7; tentative D call: TRBD1 (5 bases). Germline V gene data show CDR1 as SEHNR and CDR2 as FQNEAQ (reference sequence). Trimming took off 5 bases at V and 2 bases at J, with 7 bases between the two ends. This CDR3 is 12 amino acids long.

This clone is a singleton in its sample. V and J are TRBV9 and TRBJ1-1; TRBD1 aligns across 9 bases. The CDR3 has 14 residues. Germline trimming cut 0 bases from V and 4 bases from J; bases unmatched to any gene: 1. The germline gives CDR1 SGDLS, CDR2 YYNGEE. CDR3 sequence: CASSVVGQGTEAFF. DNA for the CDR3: TGTGCCAGCAGCGTAGTGGGACAGGGCACTGAAGCTTTCTTT. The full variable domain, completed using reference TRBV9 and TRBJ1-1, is DSGVTQTPKHLITATGQRVTLRCSPRSGDLSVYWYQQSLDQGLQFLIQYYNGEERAKGNILERFSAQQFPDLHSELNLSSLELGDSALYFCASSVVGQGTEAFFGQGTRLTVV.